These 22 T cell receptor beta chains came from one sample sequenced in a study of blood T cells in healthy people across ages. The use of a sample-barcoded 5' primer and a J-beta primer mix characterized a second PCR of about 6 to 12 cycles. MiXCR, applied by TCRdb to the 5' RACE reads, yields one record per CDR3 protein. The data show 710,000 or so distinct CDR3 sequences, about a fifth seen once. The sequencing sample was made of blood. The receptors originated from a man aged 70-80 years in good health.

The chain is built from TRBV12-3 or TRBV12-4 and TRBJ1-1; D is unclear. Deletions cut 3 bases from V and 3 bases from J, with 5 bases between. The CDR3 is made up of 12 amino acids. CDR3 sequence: CASSFQDTEAFF. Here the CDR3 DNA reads TGTGCCAGCAGTTTCCAGGACACTGAAGCTTTCTTT.

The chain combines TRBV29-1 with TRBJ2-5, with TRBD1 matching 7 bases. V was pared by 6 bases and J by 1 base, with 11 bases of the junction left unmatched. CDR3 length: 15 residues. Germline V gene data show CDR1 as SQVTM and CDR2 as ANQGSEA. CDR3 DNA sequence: TGCAGCGTCCGACAGGGATGGTCCCCCCAAGAGACCCAGTACTTC. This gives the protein CSVRQGWSPQETQYF.

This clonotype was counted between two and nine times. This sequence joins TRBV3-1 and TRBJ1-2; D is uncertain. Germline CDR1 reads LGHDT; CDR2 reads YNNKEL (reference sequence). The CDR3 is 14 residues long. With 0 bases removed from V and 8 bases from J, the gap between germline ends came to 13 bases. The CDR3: CASSQERPGNGYTF. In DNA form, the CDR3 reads TGTGCCAGCAGCCAAGAACGGCCGGGGAACGGCTACACCTTC.

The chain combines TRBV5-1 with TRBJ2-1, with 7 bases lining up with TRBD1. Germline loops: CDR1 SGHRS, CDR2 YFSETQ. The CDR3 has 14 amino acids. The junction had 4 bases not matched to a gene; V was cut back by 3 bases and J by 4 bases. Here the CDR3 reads CASSSRDRYNEQFF. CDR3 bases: TGCGCCAGCAGCTCCCGGGACAGATACAATGAGCAGTTCTTC.

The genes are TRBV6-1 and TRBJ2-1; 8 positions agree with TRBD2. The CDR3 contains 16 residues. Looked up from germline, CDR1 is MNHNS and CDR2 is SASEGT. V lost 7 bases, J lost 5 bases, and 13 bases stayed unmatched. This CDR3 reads CASIGPWGLVNNEQFF. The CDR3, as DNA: TGTGCCAGCATTGGCCCCTGGGGACTAGTTAACAATGAGCAGTTCTTC.

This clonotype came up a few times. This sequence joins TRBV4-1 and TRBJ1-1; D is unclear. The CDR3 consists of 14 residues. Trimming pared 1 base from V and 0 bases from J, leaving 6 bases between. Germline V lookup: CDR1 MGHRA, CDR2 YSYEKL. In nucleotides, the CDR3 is TGCGCCAGCAGCCAAGGTGGGTTGAACACTGAAGCTTTCTTT. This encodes CASSQGGLNTEAFF.

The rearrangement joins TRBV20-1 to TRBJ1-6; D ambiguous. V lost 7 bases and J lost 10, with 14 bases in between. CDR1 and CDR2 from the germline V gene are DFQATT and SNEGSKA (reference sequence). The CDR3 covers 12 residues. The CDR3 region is CSGDPRESPLHF. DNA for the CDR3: TGCAGTGGCGACCCAAGGGAGTCACCCCTCCACTTT.

In DNA form, the CDR3 reads TGTGCCAGCAGTAAAGACCGGGACGGAGTGGGGGGCTACACCTTC. Translating it yields CASSKDRDGVGGYTF. The gene calls are TRBV6-5 and TRBJ1-2; possibly TRBD1 for D (5 bases). Trimming removed 5 bases from V and 8 bases from J, with 21 bases in between. Germline V gene lookup returns CDR1 MNHEY and CDR2 SVGAGI. The CDR3 sequence is 15 residues long.

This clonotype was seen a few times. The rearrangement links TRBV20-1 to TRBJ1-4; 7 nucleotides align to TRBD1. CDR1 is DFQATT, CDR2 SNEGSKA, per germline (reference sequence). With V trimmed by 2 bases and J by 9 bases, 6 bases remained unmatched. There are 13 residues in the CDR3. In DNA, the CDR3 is TGCAGTGCTAGATCCGGGAGGGGGCAAAAACTGTTTTTT. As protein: CSARSGRGQKLFF.

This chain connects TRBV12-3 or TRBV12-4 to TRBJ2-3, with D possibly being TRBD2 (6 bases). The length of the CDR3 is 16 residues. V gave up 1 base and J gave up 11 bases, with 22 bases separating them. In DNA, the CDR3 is TGTGCCAGCAGTTTAGGTGGCGGGATAAGCGCAGATGTGCAGTATTTT. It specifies CASSLGGGISADVQYF.

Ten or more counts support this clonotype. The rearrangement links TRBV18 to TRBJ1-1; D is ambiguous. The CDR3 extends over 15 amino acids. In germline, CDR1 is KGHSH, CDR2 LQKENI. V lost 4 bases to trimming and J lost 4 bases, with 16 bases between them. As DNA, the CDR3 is TGTGCCAGCTCACAAGCCGGCCAGCGGGGCACTGAAGCTTTCTTT. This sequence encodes CASSQAGQRGTEAFF.

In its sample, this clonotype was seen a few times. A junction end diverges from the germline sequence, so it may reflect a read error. CDR3 nucleotides: TGCAGTGCTGGAGACAGGGGAGGGGAAAAACTGTTTTTT. Translating gives CSAGDRGGEKLFF. This chain links TRBV20-1 with TRBJ1-4, with 8 nucleotides matching TRBD1. The CDR3 is 13 amino acids. CDR1 is DFQATT, CDR2 SNEGSKA, per germline (reference sequence).

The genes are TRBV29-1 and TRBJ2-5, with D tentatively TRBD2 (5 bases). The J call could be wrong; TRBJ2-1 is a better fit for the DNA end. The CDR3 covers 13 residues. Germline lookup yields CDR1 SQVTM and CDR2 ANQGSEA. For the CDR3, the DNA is TGCAGCGTTGAGGCGTGGGAGTGGGATGAGCAGTTCTTC. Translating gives CSVEAWEWDEQFF.

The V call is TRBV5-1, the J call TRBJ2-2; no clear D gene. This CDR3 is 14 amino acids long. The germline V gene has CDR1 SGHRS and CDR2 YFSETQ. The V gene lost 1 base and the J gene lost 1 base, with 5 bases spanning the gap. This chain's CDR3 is CASSLTQNTGELFF. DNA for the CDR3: TGCGCCAGCAGCTTGACGCAGAACACCGGGGAGCTGTTTTTT.

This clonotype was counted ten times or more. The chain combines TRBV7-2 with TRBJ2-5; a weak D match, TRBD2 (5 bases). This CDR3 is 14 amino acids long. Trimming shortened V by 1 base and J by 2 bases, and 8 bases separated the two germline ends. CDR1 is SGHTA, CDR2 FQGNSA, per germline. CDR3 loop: CASSLGTHQETQYF. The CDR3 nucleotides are TGTGCCAGCAGCTTAGGGACTCATCAAGAGACCCAGTACTTC.

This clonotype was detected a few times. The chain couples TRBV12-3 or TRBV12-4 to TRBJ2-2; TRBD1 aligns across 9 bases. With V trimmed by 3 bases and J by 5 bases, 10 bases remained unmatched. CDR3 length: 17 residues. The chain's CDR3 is CASSFRLDRGRTGELFF. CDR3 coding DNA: TGTGCCAGCAGTTTTCGGCTCGACAGGGGGAGAACCGGGGAGCTGTTTTTT.

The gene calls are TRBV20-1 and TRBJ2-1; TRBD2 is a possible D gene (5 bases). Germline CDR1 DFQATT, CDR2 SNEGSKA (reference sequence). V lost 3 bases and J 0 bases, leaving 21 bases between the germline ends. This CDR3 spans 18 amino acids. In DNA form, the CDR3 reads TGCAGTGCTAGGCCCTTATGGAGCGGAGCTAGCTCCTACAATGAGCAGTTCTTC. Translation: CSARPLWSGASSYNEQFF.

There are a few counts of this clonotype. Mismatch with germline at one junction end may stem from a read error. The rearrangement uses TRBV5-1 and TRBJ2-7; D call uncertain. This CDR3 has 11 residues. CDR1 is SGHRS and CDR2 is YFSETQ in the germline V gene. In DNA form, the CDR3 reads TGCGCCAGCAGCACCTTGGGCGAGCGGTACTTC. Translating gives CASSTLGERYF.

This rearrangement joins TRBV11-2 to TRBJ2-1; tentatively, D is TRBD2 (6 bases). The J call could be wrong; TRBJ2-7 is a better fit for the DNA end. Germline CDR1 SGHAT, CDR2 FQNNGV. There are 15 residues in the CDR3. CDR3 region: CASSLEVSGAYEQYF. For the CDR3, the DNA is TGTGCCAGCAGCCTGGAGGTTTCGGGGGCCTACGAGCAGTACTTC.

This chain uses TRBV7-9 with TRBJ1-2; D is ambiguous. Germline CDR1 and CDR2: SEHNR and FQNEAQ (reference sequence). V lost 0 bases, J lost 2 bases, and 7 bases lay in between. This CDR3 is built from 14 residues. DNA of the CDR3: TGTGCCAGCAGCTTAGCGCCCCCGAACTATGGCTACACCTTC. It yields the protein CASSLAPPNYGYTF.

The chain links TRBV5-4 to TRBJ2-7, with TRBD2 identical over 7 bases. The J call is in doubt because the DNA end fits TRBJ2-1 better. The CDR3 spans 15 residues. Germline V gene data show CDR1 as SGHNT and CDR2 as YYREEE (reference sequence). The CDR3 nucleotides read TGTGCCAGCAGCTTGAACTGGGGGGGCTACAATGAGCAGTTCTTC. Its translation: CASSLNWGGYNEQFF.

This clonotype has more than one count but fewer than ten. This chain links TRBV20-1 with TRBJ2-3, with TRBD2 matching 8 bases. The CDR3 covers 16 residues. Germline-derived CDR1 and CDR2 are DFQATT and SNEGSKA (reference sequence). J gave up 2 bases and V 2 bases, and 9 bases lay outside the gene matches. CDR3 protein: CSARSGLAGLTDTQYF. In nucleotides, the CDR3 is TGCAGTGCTAGATCGGGCTTAGCGGGGCTCACAGATACGCAGTATTTT.